The rows below give T cell receptor beta chains drawn from one sample of a study of beta chain features in type 1 diabetes. TCRdb's copy holds only in-frame clones and misses some; the assay was immunoSEQ multiplex PCR. The sample yields 300,000 to 400,000 clones, 6.5% to 10% seen once. Material for sequencing was central memory CD4+ T cells from blood. The receptors derive from a woman younger than 30 in good health. Each CDR3 is given without its conserved first and last residue. Rows may omit the clone size; those that give it use once, few, many or a size class.

v_gene,abundance,j_gene,CDR3aa
TRBV7-9,-,TRBJ2-1,ASSYTGSEQF
TRBV28,-,TRBJ2-5,ASRPDRPRGREQY
TRBV7-9,many,TRBJ2-7,ASSLGRGLAGGSSYEQY
TRBV27,few,TRBJ2-5,ASSSSRGGETQY
TRBV4-1,-,TRBJ1-1,ASSQAANTEAF
TRBV5-1,few,TRBJ1-2,ASSRDSEYGYT
TRBV14,-,TRBJ2-1,ASTKTASGIISEQF
TRBV11-2,many,TRBJ2-6,ASSRPVHSGANVLT
TRBV11-3,many,TRBJ2-1,ASSLLSSQNEQF
TRBV7-9,-,TRBJ2-7,ASSQDLGGSAYEQY
TRBV18,many,TRBJ1-1,ASAQKAEAF
TRBV9,-,TRBJ2-7,ASSVAVGGTYEQY
TRBV7-8,-,TRBJ2-1,ASSLGGTRPYNEQF
TRBV7-2,-,TRBJ2-1,ASSPLGYNEQF
TRBV7-2,many,TRBJ2-5,ASSLAHLGGETQY
TRBV5-1,few,TRBJ1-5,ASSLDGHSNQPQH
TRBV28,few,TRBJ2-7,ASSGGTMYEQY
TRBV7-2,-,TRBJ2-7,ASSLQGPPYEQY
TRBV6-1,-,TRBJ2-7,ASKPGTYEQY
TRBV7-2,few,TRBJ1-5,ASSPAAGTGSIYQPQH
TRBV5-4,few,TRBJ2-3,ASSAGAAPDTQY
TRBV6-5,few,TRBJ1-1,ASRSISDTEAF
TRBV2,few,TRBJ1-2,ASSEDLGQRSHT
TRBV19,few,TRBJ2-3,ASSIAGSSTDTQY
TRBV15,-,TRBJ2-3,ATSRDPLLRSDTQY
TRBV9,-,TRBJ1-1,ASSVEPRAEAF
TRBV28,few,TRBJ2-3,ASSSGSGAQY
TRBV28,few,TRBJ2-7,ASSSIQWTVYEQY
TRBV6-5,-,TRBJ2-1,ASSYLLAGATEQF
TRBV11-2,-,TRBJ1-1,ASRQDRRGRAF
TRBV10-1,few,TRBJ2-2,ASSLDGTGELF
TRBV7-2,few,TRBJ2-3,ASSLGLAGGTDTQY
TRBV9,few,TRBJ2-5,ASSVAPSGTETQY
TRBV28,-,TRBJ2-2,ASSWVTAGSGELF
TRBV4-1,-,TRBJ2-7,ASSQVMTHIHEQY
TRBV7-9,few,TRBJ2-7,ASSPYGSGRAYEQY
TRBV28,-,TRBJ2-7,ASRRTNLYEQY
TRBV7-2,many,TRBJ1-2,ASSPSTGTNYGYT
TRBV2,many,TRBJ2-3,ALQGSSTDTQY
TRBV29-1,few,TRBJ1-5,SVQPGDSNQPQH
TRBV27,many,TRBJ1-1,ASTGTRGFTEAF
TRBV7-2,many,TRBJ1-3,ASSLRQGLPGNTIY
TRBV5-8,few,TRBJ1-2,ASSLGQRVYGYT
TRBV7-2,many,TRBJ2-1,ASSWDSKFEQF
TRBV7-8,few,TRBJ1-4,ASSLARRPEKLF
TRBV18,few,TRBJ2-7,ASSITFYEQY
TRBV29-1,many,TRBJ1-1,SVKVGTRGGTEAF
TRBV25-1,few,TRBJ2-1,ASSEYERSGEYNEQF
TRBV7-9,-,TRBJ2-5,ASSQRGQGPQETQY
TRBV5-4,-,TRBJ2-3,ASSLARAGGDTQY
TRBV15,few,TRBJ2-7,ATSRDSGSESYEQY
TRBV11-2,-,TRBJ2-7,ASSPPGLHYEQY
TRBV15,few,TRBJ2-6,ATSRGQGGTAGANVLT
TRBV27,-,TRBJ1-2,ASRGQAENYGYT
TRBV12-5,few,TRBJ1-2,ASGFGVNYGYT
TRBV20-1,-,TRBJ1-1,SGPENTEAF
TRBV9,-,TRBJ2-5,ASSVEGGQETQY
TRBV6-1,few,TRBJ2-7,ASSWTQGVYEQY
TRBV6-5,few,TRBJ1-5,ASSTGLGPQH
TRBV15,-,TRBJ1-1,ATSSTQGSTEAF